This TCR beta chain comes out of a study of shared clonotypes between healthy human individuals. The naive CD8 subset, CD45RO-negative cells positively selected for CCR7, excluded terminally differentiated effector memory CD45RA+ cells. The CDR3 covers 15 residues. Germline V gene sequence: CDR1 SQVTM, CDR2 ANQGSEA. Trimming pared 5 bases from V and 3 bases from J, leaving 19 bases between. The assay was immunoSEQ multiplex PCR, and TCRdb's table has in-frame clones only and misses some. Found here are under 1 million clones, about 91% of them singletons; the top ten hold 24%. The sample was naive CD8+ T cells sorted from blood. The J gene is TRBJ1-2, the V gene TRBV29-1, with D unclear. The TCR originated in a man younger than 40 in good health. The CDR3 loop is CSVQPTSTADYGYTF. CDR3 bases: TGCAGCGTTCAACCTACGAGTACAGCAGACTATGGCTACACCTTC. Complete variable domain (other parts from reference TRBV29-1 and TRBJ1-2): SAVISQKPSRDICQRGTSLTIQCQVDSQVTMMFWYRQQPGQSLTLIATANQGSEATYESGFVIDKFPISRPNLTFSTLTVSNMSPEDSSIYLCSVQPTSTADYGYTFGSGTRLTVV.